The table lists the clone carrying this T cell receptor beta chain with many counts. What it binds is not known. Trimming at V came to 7 bases and at J to 3 bases, leaving 6 bases not matched to a gene. The germline V gene has CDR1 MDHEN and CDR2 SYDVKM. CDR3 size: 15 residues. The library targeted TCRbeta and was prepared with unique molecular identifiers. TCRdb reprocessed the PCR reads with MiXCR, giving one entry per CDR3 protein. The sample carries about 110,000 distinct CDR3 sequences, about 6.4% recorded once. These data belong to a study of T-cell reconstitution after alpha-beta-depleted transplantation in children. Study-level findings and limits: Reports say that about two months after transplant, the alpha-beta T cells came out of several hundred graft clones that had expanded. It was newly produced T cells that mostly accounted for T-cell counts and diversity one year after transplant. From surviving recipient T cells and thymic progenitors came the high day-60 TCRbeta diversity observed in some patients.

The specimen comprised PBMCs, mostly from graft donor cells, sampled 360 days after TCRalphabeta/CD19-depleted stem cell transplant. V gene TRBV28 combines with J gene TRBJ2-1, with 10 bases lining up with TRBD2. The receptor was isolated from a male patient between 2 and 10 years old who had a stem cell transplant for acute lymphoblastic leukemia, so the T cells may come from the graft donor. As DNA, the CDR3 is TGTGCCAGCACCTCCGGGACTAGCGTCTACAATGAGCAGTTCTTC. Amino acids: CASTSGTSVYNEQFF.